The subject of this entry is one T cell receptor beta chain. It has no known antigen specificity. No base-level quality is on record; no much larger clone is a single base apart. TCR CDR3 regions were amplified from genomic DNA by multiplex PCR using the deep immunoSEQ assay. Extracted genomic DNA from each cell subset was distributed evenly across all wells of several immunoSEQ 96-well plates, and each plate was treated as a replicate. For sorted subsets, around 200 ng genomic DNA, equal to 25,000 to 35,000 T cell genomes, was loaded into each replicate PCR. Purified libraries were measured with a Qubit 3.0 fluorometer, size-checked on a Bioanalyzer 2100, and measured again with the KAPA Library Quantification kit. Every immunoSEQ 96-well plate was sequenced on a separate single-read 150-cycle Illumina NextSeq 550 flow cell. The original methods were these. Because the immunoSEQ output held only junctional sequences and lacked quality scores, the filtering could not match the filtering applied to full-length reads. To assign V/J genes and CDR3, sequences were annotated against IMGT germline references using PyIR, a Python wrapper for IgBLAST v1.9. Reads were filtered out if the reads had weak V/J assignments (E-value above 1e-6), no CDR3, stop codons, out-of-frame junctions, or ambiguous translated residues. A V3J clonotype was defined by an identical inferred V gene, J gene, and CDR3 amino acid sequence. Percentage overlap between repertoires was calculated by dividing the number of shared unique clonotypes by the size of the smaller repertoire. RTK rarefaction, the Chao1 estimator, and Recon v2.1 estimates of unobserved clonotypes were used to assess repertoire richness. OLGA was used to compute generation probabilities for all TCRbeta clonotypes that the gDNA method yielded from several donors. In TCRdb, the immuneACCESS table is reduced to in-frame sequences with V and J assigned. These tables do not hold every clone; where another copy was compared, an unresolved V gene accounts for under half, and the others remain unexplained. The V and J calls and clone size are taken from that table; D and trimming were inferred from the DNA. In this sample the table shows around 1.9 million clones, just over 90% of which occur a single time. The ten top clones hold over 1.5% of the sample.

The data originate from a study of shared clonotypes between healthy human individuals (TCRdb year 2020). Context from the whole study: A few men and two women, aged 18 to 49 years, made up the cohort. For each donor, three plates each were used for CD4 naive and CD4 memory, two plates were used for CD8 naive, and one plate was used for CD8 memory. To estimate repertoire size and how much clonotypes are shared between individuals, the study performed deep sequencing of blood TCR repertoires from a few healthy adults. Libraries were prepared and TCR repertoires were sequenced by different laboratories using diverse techniques, in order to increase sequencing depth and limit assay-specific biases. Leukapheresis yielded between about 0.85 and 10 billion PBMCs per donor. Points the paper makes about the study in general: Incomplete sequencing was indicated by rarefaction of sorted-subset datasets, despite the large sequencing depth. Because the study included only a small number of donors, the genetic and exposure-history diversity represented was limited. Sampling was limited to blood, and TCR repertoires in tissue likely differ from TCR repertoires in blood. Approximately 5% of naive CD4, approximately 3.7% of naive CD8, approximately 2% of memory CD4, and over 0.35% of memory CD8 clonotypes were shared across several donors. Larger estimated clonotype richness was generally found for naive subsets than for memory subsets. Pairwise subsampling indicated that sequencing depth was expected to affect the degree of clonotype sharing among donors. Higher generation probabilities were observed for clonotypes shared by all four sorted-subset donors than for non-shared clonotypes.

CD8 naive samples consisted of CD45RO-negative cells that were positively selected for CCR7, yielding a CD45RA+CCR7+ population without TemRA cells. Donors were healthy HIV-negative adults with no recently reported acute infections or vaccinations. Every donor was a Caucasian adult residing in Nashville, Tennessee, USA. After blood collection by leukapheresis, PBMCs were isolated using Ficoll-Histopaque density gradient centrifugation and then cryopreserved in the vapor phase of liquid nitrogen. Analytical flow cytometry was used to check the purity and quantity of each magnetically sorted T cell population. From each sorted fraction, genomic DNA was isolated and quantified by UV absorbance on a Nanodrop 2000c. The junction carries 12 bases between V and J, which are trimmed by 6 bases and 0 bases respectively. CDR1 and CDR2, per the germline V gene, are MRHNA and SNTAGT. Measured from the cysteine to the phenylalanine, the CDR3 is 16 residues long. The only DNA kept is the CDR3, 48 bases in frame from the first base.

The TCR originated in a man aged 18 to 29 in good health. Some clones in this sample may be carry-over from other donors' samples. The chain is assembled from TRBV6-4 and TRBJ2-6, with a tentative D gene TRBD1 over 5 matching bases. Sequencing was done on a sample of naive CD8+ T cells from PBMCs. In the paper's terms, the cell subset or site label means: CD45RA+CCR7+. The nucleotides are TGTGCCAGCAGCCCACAGGCAAGCTCTGGGGCCAACGTCCTGACTTTC. Translated, this is CASSPQASSGANVLTF.